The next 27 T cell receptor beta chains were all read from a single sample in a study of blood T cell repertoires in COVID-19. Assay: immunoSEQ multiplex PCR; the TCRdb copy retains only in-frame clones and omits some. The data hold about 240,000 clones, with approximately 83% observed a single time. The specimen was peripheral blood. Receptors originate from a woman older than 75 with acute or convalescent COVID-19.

This CDR3 is CASRGAQANVLTF. Written as DNA, the CDR3 is TGTGCCAGCAGGGGGGCGCAGGCCAACGTCCTGACTTTC. The rearrangement joins TRBV6-5 to TRBJ2-6; perhaps TRBD1 as D (6 bases). CDR1 and CDR2 (germline): MNHEY, SVGAGI. Trimming removed 6 bases from V and 6 bases from J, with 9 bases in between. The CDR3 totals 13 residues.

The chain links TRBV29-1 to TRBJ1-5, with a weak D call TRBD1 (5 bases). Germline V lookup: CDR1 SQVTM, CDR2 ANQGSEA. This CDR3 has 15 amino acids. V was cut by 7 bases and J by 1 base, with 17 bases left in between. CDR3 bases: TGCAGCGCCATTACGGGGGTCGGCAGCAATCAGCCCCAGCATTTT. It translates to CSAITGVGSNQPQHF.

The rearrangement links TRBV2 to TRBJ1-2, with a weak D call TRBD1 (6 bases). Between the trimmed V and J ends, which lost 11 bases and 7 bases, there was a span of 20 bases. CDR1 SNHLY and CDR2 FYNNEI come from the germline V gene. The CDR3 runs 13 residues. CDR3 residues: CAYSGQQGFGYTF. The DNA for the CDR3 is TGTGCCTACAGCGGTCAACAGGGATTTGGCTACACCTTC. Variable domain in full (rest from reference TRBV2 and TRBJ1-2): EPEVTQTPSHQVTQMGQEVILRCVPISNHLYFYWYRQILGQKVEFLVSFYNNEISEKSEIFDDQFSVERPDGSNFTLKIRSTKLEDSAMYFCAYSGQQGFGYTFGSGTRLTVV.

The CDR3 nucleotides read TGTGCAAGTCGCTTAGCGGCTAGCGAGGGGACAGATACGCAGTATTTT. This codes for CASRLAASEGTDTQYF. The chain joins TRBV12-2 to TRBJ2-3; no DNA check was done on the table's D call, TRBD2. TRBV12-2 is termed a pseudogene. CDR3 length equals 16 residues.

Here the CDR3 DNA reads TGTGCCAGCTCACCACAACAGGGTACCAACGAGCAGTACTTC. It is translated as CASSPQQGTNEQYF. The chain links TRBV18 to TRBJ2-7; D is perhaps TRBD1 (6 bases). CDR3 length: 14 amino acids. Trimming took 1 base from V and 5 from J, leaving 12 bases between them. Germline V gene data show CDR1 as KGHSH and CDR2 as LQKENI.

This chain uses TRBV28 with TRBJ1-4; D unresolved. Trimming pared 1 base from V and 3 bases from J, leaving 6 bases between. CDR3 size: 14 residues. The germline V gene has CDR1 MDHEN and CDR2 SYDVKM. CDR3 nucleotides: TGTGCCAGCAGTTTATTGGCATCTAATGAAAAACTGTTTTTT. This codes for CASSLLASNEKLFF.

CDR3 sequence: CASSQAGNTIYF. Here the CDR3 DNA reads TGTGCCAGCAGCCAAGCGGGAAACACCATATATTTT. This chain joins TRBV14 and TRBJ1-3; unclear D gene. This CDR3 spans 12 amino acids. Germline-derived CDR1 and CDR2 are SGHDN and FVKESK. V was clipped by 1 base and J by 4 bases, with 2 bases between them. Together with reference TRBV14 and TRBJ1-3, the CDR3 gives the full variable domain: EAGVTQFPSHSVIEKGQTVTLRCDPISGHDNLYWYRRVMGKEIKFLLHFVKESKQDESGMPNNRFLAERTGGTYSTLKVQPAELEDSGVYFCASSQAGNTIYFGEGSWLTVV.

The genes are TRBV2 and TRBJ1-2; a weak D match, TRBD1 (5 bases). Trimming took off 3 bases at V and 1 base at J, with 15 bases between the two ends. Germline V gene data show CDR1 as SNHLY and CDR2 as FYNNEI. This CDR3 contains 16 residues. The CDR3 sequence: CASSEFVRQFNYGYTF. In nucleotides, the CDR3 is TGTGCCAGCAGTGAGTTCGTTAGACAGTTTAACTATGGCTACACCTTC.

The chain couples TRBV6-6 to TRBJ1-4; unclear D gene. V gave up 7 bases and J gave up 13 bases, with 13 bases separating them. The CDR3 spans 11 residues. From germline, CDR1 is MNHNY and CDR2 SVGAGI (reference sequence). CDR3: CASTINARLFF. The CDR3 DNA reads TGTGCCAGCACCATTAATGCCAGACTGTTTTTT.

The CDR3 loop reads CASSSTGTGRNTEAFF. CDR3 in DNA: TGTGCCAGCAGCTCAACCGGGACAGGGAGGAACACTGAAGCTTTCTTT. This chain uses TRBV6-7 with TRBJ1-1; 9 nucleotides agree with TRBD1. TRBV6-7 is an open reading frame whose function is uncertain. This CDR3 contains 16 residues. With 6 bases clipped from V and 1 base from J, the junction kept 9 bases outside the gene matches.

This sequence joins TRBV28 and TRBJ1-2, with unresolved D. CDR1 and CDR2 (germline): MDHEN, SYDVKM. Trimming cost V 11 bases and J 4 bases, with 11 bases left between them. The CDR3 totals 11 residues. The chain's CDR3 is CAAGSRYGYTF. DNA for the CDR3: TGTGCCGCGGGGAGCCGCTATGGCTACACCTTC.

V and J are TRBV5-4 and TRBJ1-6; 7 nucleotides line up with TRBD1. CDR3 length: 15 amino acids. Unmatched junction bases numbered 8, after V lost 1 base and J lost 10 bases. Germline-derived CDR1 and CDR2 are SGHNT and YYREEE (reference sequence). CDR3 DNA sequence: TGTGCCAGCAGCTTGCGGGCAGGGGGAGAGTCACCCCTCCACTTT. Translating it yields CASSLRAGGESPLHF.

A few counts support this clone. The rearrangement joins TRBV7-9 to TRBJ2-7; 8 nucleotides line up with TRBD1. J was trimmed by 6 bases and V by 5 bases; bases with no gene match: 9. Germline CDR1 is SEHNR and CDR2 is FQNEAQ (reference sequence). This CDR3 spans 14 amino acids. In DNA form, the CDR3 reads TGTGCCAGCAGCCCCCGACAGGGGAGGAGCGAGCAGTACTTC. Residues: CASSPRQGRSEQYF. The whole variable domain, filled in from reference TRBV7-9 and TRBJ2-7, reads DTGVSQNPRHKITKRGQNVTFRCDPISEHNRLYWYRQTLGQGPEFLTYFQNEAQLEKSRLLSDRFSAERPKGSFSTLEIQRTEQGDSAMYLCASSPRQGRSEQYFGPGTRLTVT.

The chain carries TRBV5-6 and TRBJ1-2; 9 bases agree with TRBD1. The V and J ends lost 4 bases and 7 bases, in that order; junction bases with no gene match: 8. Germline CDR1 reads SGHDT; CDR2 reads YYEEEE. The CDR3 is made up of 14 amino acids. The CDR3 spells CASSTRQGESGYTF. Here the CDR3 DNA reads TGTGCCAGCAGCACCAGACAGGGGGAGAGTGGCTACACCTTC.

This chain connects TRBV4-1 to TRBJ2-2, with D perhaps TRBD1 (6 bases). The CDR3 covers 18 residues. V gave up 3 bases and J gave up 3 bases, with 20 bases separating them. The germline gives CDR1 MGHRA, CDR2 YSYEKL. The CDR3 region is CASSHWAGAPLDTGELFF. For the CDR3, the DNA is TGCGCCAGCAGCCACTGGGCAGGGGCCCCGTTAGACACCGGGGAGCTGTTTTTT.

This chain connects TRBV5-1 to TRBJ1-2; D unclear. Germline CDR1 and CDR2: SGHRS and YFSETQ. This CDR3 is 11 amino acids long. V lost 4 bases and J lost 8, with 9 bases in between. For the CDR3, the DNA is TGCGCCAGCAGCCACCCGGGGGGCTACACCTTC. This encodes CASSHPGGYTF.

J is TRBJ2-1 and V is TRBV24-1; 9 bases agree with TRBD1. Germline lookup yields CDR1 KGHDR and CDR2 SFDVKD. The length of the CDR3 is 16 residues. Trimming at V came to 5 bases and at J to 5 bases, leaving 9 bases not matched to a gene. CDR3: CATSALGDRADNEQFF. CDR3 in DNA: TGTGCCACCAGTGCTTTAGGGGACAGGGCGGACAATGAGCAGTTCTTC.

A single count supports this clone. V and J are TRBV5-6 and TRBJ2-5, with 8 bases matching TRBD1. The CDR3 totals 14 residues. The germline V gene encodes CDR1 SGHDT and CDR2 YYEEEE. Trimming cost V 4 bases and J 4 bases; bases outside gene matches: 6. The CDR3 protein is CASSRSGTGETQYF. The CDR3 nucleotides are TGTGCCAGCAGCAGGTCCGGGACAGGAGAGACCCAGTACTTC.

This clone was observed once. CDR3 sequence (DNA): TGTGCCAGCAGCCCTCGGGGGGGGGTAGAAACCTACGAGCAGTACTTC. Translated, it gives CASSPRGGVETYEQYF. The chain uses TRBV7-3 and TRBJ2-7, with TRBD2 matching 8 bases. This CDR3 comprises 16 residues. Germline V gene data show CDR1 as SGHTA and CDR2 as FQGTGA. Unmatched junction bases numbered 11, after V lost 5 bases and J lost 2 bases.

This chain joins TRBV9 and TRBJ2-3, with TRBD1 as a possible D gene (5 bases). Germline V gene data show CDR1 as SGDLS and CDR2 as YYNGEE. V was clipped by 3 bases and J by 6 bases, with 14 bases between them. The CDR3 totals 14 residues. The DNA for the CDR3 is TGTGCCAGCAGCGAGGGGTTCAAAGCGGATACGCAGTATTTT. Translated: CASSEGFKADTQYF.

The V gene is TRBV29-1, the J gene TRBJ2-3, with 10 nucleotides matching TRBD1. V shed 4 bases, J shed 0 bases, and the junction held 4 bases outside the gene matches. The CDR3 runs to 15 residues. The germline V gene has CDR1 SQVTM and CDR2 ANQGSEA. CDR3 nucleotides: TGCAGCGTTGCCGGGACAGGGGAGAGCACAGATACGCAGTATTTT. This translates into CSVAGTGESTDTQYF.

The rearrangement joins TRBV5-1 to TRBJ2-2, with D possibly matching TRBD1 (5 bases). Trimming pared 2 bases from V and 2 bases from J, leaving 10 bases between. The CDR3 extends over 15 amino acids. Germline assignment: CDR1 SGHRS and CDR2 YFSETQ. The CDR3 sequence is CASSLDRGNTGELFF. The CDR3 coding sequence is TGCGCCAGCAGCTTAGACAGAGGAAACACCGGGGAGCTGTTTTTT.

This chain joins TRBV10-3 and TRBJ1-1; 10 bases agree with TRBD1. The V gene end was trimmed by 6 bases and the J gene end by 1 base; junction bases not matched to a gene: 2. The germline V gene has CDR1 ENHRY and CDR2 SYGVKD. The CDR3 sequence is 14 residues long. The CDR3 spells CAIRDRGPNTEAFF. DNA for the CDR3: TGTGCCATCAGAGACAGGGGGCCGAACACTGAAGCTTTCTTT.

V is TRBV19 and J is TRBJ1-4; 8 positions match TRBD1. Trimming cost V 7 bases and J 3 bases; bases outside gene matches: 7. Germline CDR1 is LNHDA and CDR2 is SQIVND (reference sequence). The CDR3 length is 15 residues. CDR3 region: CASTGQGISNEKLFF. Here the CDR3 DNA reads TGTGCCAGTACCGGACAGGGCATATCTAATGAAAAACTGTTTTTT. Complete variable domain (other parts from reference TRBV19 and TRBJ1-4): DGGITQSPKYLFRKEGQNVTLSCEQNLNHDAMYWYRQDPGQGLRLIYYSQIVNDFQKGDIAEGYSVSREKKESFPLTVTSAQKNPTAFYLCASTGQGISNEKLFFGSGTQLSVL.

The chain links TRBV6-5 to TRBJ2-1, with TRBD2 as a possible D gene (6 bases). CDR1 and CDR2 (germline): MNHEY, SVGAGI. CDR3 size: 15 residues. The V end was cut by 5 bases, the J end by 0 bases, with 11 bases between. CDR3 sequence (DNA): TGTGCCAGCAGTCCCGGGGGTAACTCCTACAATGAGCAGTTCTTC. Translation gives CASSPGGNSYNEQFF.

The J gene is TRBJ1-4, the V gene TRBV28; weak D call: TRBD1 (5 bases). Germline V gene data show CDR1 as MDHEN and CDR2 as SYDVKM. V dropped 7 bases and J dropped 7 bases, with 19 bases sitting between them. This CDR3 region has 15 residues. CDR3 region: CASNTRRGSGEKLFF. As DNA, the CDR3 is TGTGCCAGCAATACGAGGAGGGGCAGTGGTGAAAAACTGTTTTTT.

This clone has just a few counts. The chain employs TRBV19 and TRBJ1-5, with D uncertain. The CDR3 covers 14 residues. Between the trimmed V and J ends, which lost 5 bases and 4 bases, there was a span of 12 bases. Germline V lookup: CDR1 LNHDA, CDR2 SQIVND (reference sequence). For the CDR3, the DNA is TGTGCCAGTAGTTCAGAAACCGCTAATCAGCCCCAGCATTTT. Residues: CASSSETANQPQHF. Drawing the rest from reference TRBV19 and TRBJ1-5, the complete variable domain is DGGITQSPKYLFRKEGQNVTLSCEQNLNHDAMYWYRQDPGQGLRLIYYSQIVNDFQKGDIAEGYSVSREKKESFPLTVTSAQKNPTAFYLCASSSETANQPQHFGDGTRLSIL.